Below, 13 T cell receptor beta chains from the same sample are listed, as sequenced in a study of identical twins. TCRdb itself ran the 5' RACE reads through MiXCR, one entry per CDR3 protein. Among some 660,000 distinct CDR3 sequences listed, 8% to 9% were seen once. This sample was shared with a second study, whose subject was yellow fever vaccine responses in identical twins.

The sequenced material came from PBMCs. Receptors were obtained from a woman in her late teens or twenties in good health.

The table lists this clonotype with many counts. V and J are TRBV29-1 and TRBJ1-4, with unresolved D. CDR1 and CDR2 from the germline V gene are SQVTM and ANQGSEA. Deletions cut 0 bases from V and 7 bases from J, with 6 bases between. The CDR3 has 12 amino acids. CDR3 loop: CSVEEVGEKLFF. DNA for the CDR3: TGCAGCGTTGAAGAGGTCGGTGAAAAACTGTTTTTT.

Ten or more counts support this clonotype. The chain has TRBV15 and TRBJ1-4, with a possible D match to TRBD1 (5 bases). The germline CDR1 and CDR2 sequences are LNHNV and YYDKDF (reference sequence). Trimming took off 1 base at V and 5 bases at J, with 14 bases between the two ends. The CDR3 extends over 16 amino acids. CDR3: CATSRAGGGSNEKLFF. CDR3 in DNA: TGTGCCACCAGCAGAGCTGGGGGAGGCTCCAATGAAAAACTGTTTTTT.

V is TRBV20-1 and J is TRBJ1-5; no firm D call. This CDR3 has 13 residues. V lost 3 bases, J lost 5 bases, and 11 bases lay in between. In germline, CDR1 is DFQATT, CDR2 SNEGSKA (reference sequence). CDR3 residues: CSASSSGDQPQHF. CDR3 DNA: TGCAGTGCTAGTTCTTCGGGTGATCAGCCCCAGCATTTT.

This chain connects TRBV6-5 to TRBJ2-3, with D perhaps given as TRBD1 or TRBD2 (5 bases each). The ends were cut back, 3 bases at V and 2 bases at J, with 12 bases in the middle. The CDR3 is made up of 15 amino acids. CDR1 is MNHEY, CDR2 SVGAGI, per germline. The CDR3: CASSYGGFNTDTQYF. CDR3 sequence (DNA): TGTGCCAGCAGTTATGGGGGTTTCAACACAGATACGCAGTATTTT.

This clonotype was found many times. The CDR3 here is CSVVPSGRFYNEQFF. As DNA, the CDR3 is TGCAGCGTTGTCCCTAGCGGGAGATTCTACAATGAGCAGTTCTTC. The J gene is TRBJ2-1, the V gene TRBV29-1; 10 bases are a match to TRBD2. The V and J ends lost 4 bases and 3 bases, in that order; junction bases with no gene match: 6. The CDR3 is 15 amino acids. The V gene's germline CDR1 is SQVTM and CDR2 ANQGSEA.

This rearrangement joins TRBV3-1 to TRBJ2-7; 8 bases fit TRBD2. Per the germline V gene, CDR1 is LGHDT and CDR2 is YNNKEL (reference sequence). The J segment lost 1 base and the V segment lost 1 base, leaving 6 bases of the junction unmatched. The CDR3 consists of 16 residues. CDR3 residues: CASSQAGGGPSYEQYF. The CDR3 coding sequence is TGTGCCAGCAGCCAAGCCGGCGGGGGGCCGTCCTACGAGCAGTACTTC.

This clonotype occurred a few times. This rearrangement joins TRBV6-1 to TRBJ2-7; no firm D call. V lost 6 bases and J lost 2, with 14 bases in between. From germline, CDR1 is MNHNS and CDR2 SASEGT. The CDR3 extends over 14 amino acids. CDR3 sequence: CASRSPGVTYEQYF. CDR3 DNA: TGTGCCAGCAGATCCCCTGGCGTCACCTACGAGCAGTACTTC.

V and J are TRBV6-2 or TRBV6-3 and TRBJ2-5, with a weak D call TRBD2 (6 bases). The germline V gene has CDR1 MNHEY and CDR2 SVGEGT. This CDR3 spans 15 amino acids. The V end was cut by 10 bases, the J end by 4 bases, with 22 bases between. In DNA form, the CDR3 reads TGTGCCACCCAGGCGGGGACCGCACTAGCAGAGACCCAGTACTTC. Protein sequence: CATQAGTALAETQYF.

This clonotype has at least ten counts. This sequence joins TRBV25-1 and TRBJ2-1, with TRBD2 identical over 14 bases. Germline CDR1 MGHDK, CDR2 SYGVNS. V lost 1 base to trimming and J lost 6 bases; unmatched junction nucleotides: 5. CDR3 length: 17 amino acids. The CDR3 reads CASSELGTSGSRNEQFF. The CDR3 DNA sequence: TGTGCCAGCAGTGAATTGGGGACTAGCGGGAGCCGCAATGAGCAGTTCTTC. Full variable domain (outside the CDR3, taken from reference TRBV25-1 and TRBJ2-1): EADIYQTPRYLVIGTGKKITLECSQTMGHDKMYWYQQDPGMELHLIHYSYGVNSTEKGDLSSESTVSRIRTEHFPLTLESARPSHTSQYLCASSELGTSGSRNEQFFGPGTRLTVL.

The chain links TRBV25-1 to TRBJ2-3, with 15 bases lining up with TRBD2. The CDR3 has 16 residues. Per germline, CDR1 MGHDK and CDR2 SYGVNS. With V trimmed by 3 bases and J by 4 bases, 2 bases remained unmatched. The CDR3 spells CASSDRTSGRADTQYF. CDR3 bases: TGTGCCAGCAGTGACCGGACTAGCGGGAGGGCAGATACGCAGTATTTT. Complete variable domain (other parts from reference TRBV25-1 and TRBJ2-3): EADIYQTPRYLVIGTGKKITLECSQTMGHDKMYWYQQDPGMELHLIHYSYGVNSTEKGDLSSESTVSRIRTEHFPLTLESARPSHTSQYLCASSDRTSGRADTQYFGPGTRLTVL.

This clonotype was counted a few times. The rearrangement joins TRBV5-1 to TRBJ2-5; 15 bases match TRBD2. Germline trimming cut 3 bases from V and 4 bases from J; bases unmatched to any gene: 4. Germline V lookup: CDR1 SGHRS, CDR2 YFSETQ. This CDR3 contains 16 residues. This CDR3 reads CASSSGLAGGLETQYF. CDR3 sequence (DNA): TGCGCCAGCAGCTCCGGACTAGCGGGAGGGCTAGAGACCCAGTACTTC.

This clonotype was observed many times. In DNA form, the CDR3 reads TGTGCCAGCAGCCACAGGACTACTTCCTACGAGCAGTACTTC. It translates to CASSHRTTSYEQYF. The rearrangement links TRBV3-1 to TRBJ2-7; D may be TRBD2 (6 bases). V gave up 3 bases and J gave up 1 base, with 10 bases separating them. CDR3 length: 14 residues. The germline gives CDR1 LGHDT, CDR2 YNNKEL (reference sequence).

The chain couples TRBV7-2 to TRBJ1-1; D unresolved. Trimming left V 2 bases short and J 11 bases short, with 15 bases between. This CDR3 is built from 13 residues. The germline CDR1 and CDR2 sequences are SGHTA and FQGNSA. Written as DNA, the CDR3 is TGTGCCAGCAGCTTAAATAAGGTGGCGGAGGCTTTCTTT. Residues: CASSLNKVAEAFF.